These T cell receptor beta chains were read from a single sample in a study of T-cell reconstitution after alpha-beta-depleted transplantation in children. MiXCR, run by TCRdb on the PCR reads, gives a single entry per CDR3 protein. This repertoire shows 780,000 or so distinct CDR3 sequences, 16% found once; its top ten account for just under 5%. Material: PBMCs, mostly from graft donor cells, obtained 360 days after TCRalphabeta/CD19-depleted stem cell transplant. The origin of the receptors is a male patient aged 10 to 17 who had a stem cell transplant for acute lymphoblastic leukemia, so the T cells may come from the graft donor. Each CDR3 is given with its conserved first and last residue. D genes are given only for firm matches. Expanded clones are given a class, and other clones once, few, many or no size at all.

V gene,clone size,CDR3 length,J gene,D gene,CDR3 protein,CDR3 DNA
TRBV3-1,NA,18,TRBJ2-7,TRBD2,CATCQEGSLLAGLYEQYF,TGTGCCACCTGCCAAGAGGGGTCGTTACTAGCGGGACTCTACGAGCAGTACTTC
TRBV27,NA,16,TRBJ1-5,NA,CASSLYPGRENQPQHF,TGTGCCAGCAGTCTCTACCCGGGACGGGAGAATCAGCCCCAGCATTTT
TRBV5-1,once,14,TRBJ2-7,NA,CASRPTGTVYEQYF,TGCGCCAGCAGACCAACGGGGACGGTGTACGAGCAGTACTTC
TRBV7-9,few,14,TRBJ1-4,NA,CASSLHQSLEKLFF,TGTGCCAGCAGCTTGCACCAGAGCCTTGAAAAACTGTTTTTT
TRBV27,many,14,TRBJ2-7,NA,CASSLREGHYEQYF,TGTGCCAGCAGTTTACGAGAGGGTCACTACGAGCAGTACTTC
TRBV29-1,few,13,TRBJ2-4,NA,CSVDGGPKNIQYF,TGCAGCGTTGACGGGGGCCCCAAAAACATTCAGTACTTC
TRBV18,NA,15,TRBJ1-2,TRBD1,CASPLPGQGNYGYTF,TGTGCCAGCCCTCTCCCGGGACAGGGAAACTATGGCTACACCTTC
TRBV29-1,NA,15,TRBJ1-2,NA,CSVLDSFRPNYGYTF,TGCAGCGTTCTGGACAGCTTTAGGCCTAACTATGGCTACACCTTC
TRBV12-3/TRBV12-4,few,14,TRBJ2-1,NA,CASSFPGMSNEQFF,TGTGCCAGCAGTTTCCCAGGGATGAGCAATGAGCAGTTCTTC
TRBV11-2,NA,14,TRBJ2-5,NA,CASSPENGGETQYF,TGTGCCAGCAGCCCGGAGAATGGTGGAGAGACCCAGTACTTC
TRBV7-9,few,14,TRBJ1-2,NA,CASRLGGAGYGYTF,TGTGCCAGCAGACTAGGAGGGGCGGGCTATGGCTACACCTTC
TRBV7-9,few,15,TRBJ1-2,TRBD1,CASSPRLQGPYGYTF,TGTGCCAGCAGCCCCCGCCTACAGGGGCCCTATGGCTACACCTTC
TRBV5-4,NA,17,TRBJ2-1,TRBD1,CASSLAPGTGAVNEQFF,TGTGCCAGCAGCTTGGCCCCCGGGACAGGGGCCGTCAATGAGCAGTTCTTC
TRBV4-2,many,15,TRBJ2-1,TRBD2,CASSQDERGYNEQFF,TGTGCCAGCAGCCAAGATGAGCGGGGGTACAATGAGCAGTTCTTC
TRBV24-1,few,15,TRBJ2-3,NA,CATSDPGQITDTQYF,TGTGCCACCAGTGATCCGGGGCAGATCACAGATACGCAGTATTTT
TRBV6-1,NA,14,TRBJ2-7,NA,CASSEPGQTYEQYF,TGTGCCAGCAGTGAACCGGGGCAAACCTACGAGCAGTACTTC
TRBV11-2,once,13,TRBJ1-1,TRBD1,CASSTQGATEAFF,TGTGCCAGCAGTACACAGGGGGCAACTGAAGCTTTCTTT
TRBV20-1,NA,13,TRBJ2-5,TRBD2,CSAIAGEAETQYF,TGCAGTGCAATAGCGGGAGAGGCGGAGACCCAGTACTTC
TRBV4-2,NA,12,TRBJ2-1,NA,CASSQGADEQFF,TGTGCCAGCAGCCAAGGGGCCGATGAGCAGTTCTTC
TRBV10-3,many,12,TRBJ2-2,NA,CAIRANTGELFF,TGTGCCATCCGAGCCAACACCGGGGAGCTGTTTTTT
TRBV18,many,15,TRBJ2-7,TRBD1,CASSPPGQGAYEQYF,TGTGCCAGCTCACCCCCGGGACAGGGGGCTTACGAGCAGTACTTC
TRBV7-8,many,14,TRBJ2-1,TRBD2,CASSLSGRANEQFF,TGTGCCAGCAGCTTAAGCGGGAGGGCCAATGAGCAGTTCTTC
TRBV20-1,many,13,TRBJ2-2,NA,CSARWTLGGELFF,TGCAGTGCTAGGTGGACACTCGGGGGGGAGCTGTTTTTT
TRBV7-9,many,15,TRBJ2-5,NA,CASSYRVTGKETQYF,TGTGCCAGCAGCTACAGGGTTACGGGTAAAGAGACCCAGTACTTC
TRBV15,few,14,TRBJ2-5,TRBD1,CATSRGDREETQYF,TGTGCCACCAGCAGAGGGGACAGGGAGGAGACCCAGTACTTC
TRBV20-1,NA,13,TRBJ2-7,TRBD1,CSAEQGYSYEQYF,TGCAGTGCGGAACAGGGGTACTCCTACGAGCAGTACTTC
TRBV29-1,many,13,TRBJ2-7,NA,CSVRITGYNEQYF,TGCAGCGTTCGGATCACAGGGTATAACGAGCAGTACTTC
TRBV5-1,NA,17,TRBJ2-7,TRBD2,CASSSLGLAGPSYEQYF,TGCGCCAGCAGCTCCCTCGGACTAGCGGGGCCCTCCTACGAGCAGTACTTC
TRBV20-1,few,13,TRBJ2-5,TRBD2,CSARYREEETQYF,TGCAGTGCTAGATACCGGGAGGAAGAGACCCAGTACTTC
TRBV5-1,NA,13,TRBJ2-7,NA,CASKRALTYEKYF,TGCGCCAGCAAGAGGGCTTTAACCTACGAGAAGTACTTC
TRBV24-1,many,15,TRBJ2-1,TRBD2,CATSGAGGGYNEQFF,TGTGCCACCAGTGGAGCGGGAGGAGGTTACAATGAGCAGTTCTTC
TRBV7-9,many,12,TRBJ2-7,NA,CASSPASYEQYF,TGTGCCAGCAGCCCGGCCTCCTACGAGCAGTACTTC
TRBV29-1,few,14,TRBJ2-7,TRBD2,CSVDTGTSGYEQYF,TGCAGCGTTGACACCGGGACTAGCGGCTACGAGCAGTACTTC
TRBV5-1,NA,17,TRBJ2-2,NA,CASSLAKRFYNTGELFF,TGCGCCAGCAGCTTGGCCAAGCGGTTCTACAACACCGGGGAGCTGTTTTTT
TRBV27,NA,16,TRBJ2-1,TRBD2,CASTTTSGRGLNEQFF,TGTGCCAGCACGACTACTAGCGGGAGGGGGCTTAATGAGCAGTTCTTC
TRBV7-6,NA,14,TRBJ2-3,TRBD2,CASSQLGLAITQYF,TGTGCCAGCAGCCAGCTGGGACTAGCGATAACGCAGTATTTT
TRBV10-1,NA,13,TRBJ2-4,NA,CASSTGLENIQYF,TGCGCCAGCAGTACAGGGCTAGAAAACATTCAGTACTTC
TRBV7-9,NA,16,TRBJ2-6,NA,CASSLDRNSGANVLTF,TGTGCCAGCAGCTTAGATCGCAACTCTGGGGCCAACGTCCTGACTTTC
TRBV10-3,NA,13,TRBJ1-6,TRBD1,CASRDSLNSPLHF,TGTGCCAGCAGGGACAGCCTTAATTCACCCCTCCACTTT
TRBV29-1,few,13,TRBJ2-3,NA,CSVEAGAADTQYF,TGCAGCGTGGAGGCGGGGGCCGCAGATACGCAGTATTTT
TRBV4-1,NA,19,TRBJ2-1,TRBD2,CASSQVEPWTSGILDEQFF,TGCGCCAGCAGCCAAGTGGAGCCTTGGACTAGCGGGATCTTGGATGAGCAGTTCTTC
TRBV7-2,few,14,TRBJ2-3,NA,CASSLEYYTDTQYF,TGTGCCAGCAGCTTAGAGTATTACACAGATACGCAGTATTTT
TRBV9,NA,17,TRBJ2-3,NA,CASSVDELSASKDTQYF,TGTGCCAGCAGCGTAGACGAACTATCAGCGTCGAAAGATACGCAGTATTTT
TRBV15,few,14,TRBJ2-2,NA,CATGGQPNTGELFF,TGTGCCACCGGCGGACAGCCGAACACCGGGGAGCTGTTTTTT
TRBV5-1,NA,15,TRBJ1-2,NA,CASSLAGGRPYGYTF,TGCGCCAGCAGCTTGGCTGGGGGAAGACCCTATGGCTACACCTTC
TRBV4-1,few,16,TRBJ2-1,NA,CASSRAPGHLDNEQFF,TGCGCCAGCAGCAGAGCCCCGGGACACCTTGACAATGAGCAGTTCTTC
TRBV14,few,16,TRBJ2-2,NA,CASSQRSLANTGELFF,TGTGCCAGCAGCCAAAGATCACTGGCGAACACCGGGGAGCTGTTTTTT
TRBV19,NA,13,TRBJ1-1,NA,CASRLGENTEAFF,TGTGCCAGCAGACTAGGGGAGAACACTGAAGCTTTCTTT